This T cell receptor (beta chain) was found in a study of blood T cell repertoires in COVID-19. Looking at the study overall: The United States, Italy and Spain were the sources of the acute and convalescent COVID-19 samples. PBMCs, B-cell-depleted T cells, or T cells provided the cDNA or gDNA that made up the material.

This clone is a singleton in its sample. In the authors' methods: Researchers report that nucleated cell counts were estimated from reference gene primer amplification. TCRdb's copy holds only in-frame clones and misses some; the assay was immunoSEQ multiplex PCR. V, J and clone size derive from that table, while D and trimming were established from the DNA sequence. The table includes 80,000 or so clones, approximately 85% detected once. Patients from Seattle were sampled longitudinally, starting during active infection. The clonotype was recovered from a man between 60 and 75 years old with COVID-19, enrolled during active disease. The sample comprised peripheral blood.

The CDR3 nucleotides read TGCGCCAGCAGCTTGGACTCTAACTATGGCTACACCTTC. Its translation is CASSLDSNYGYTF. The genes are TRBV5-1 and TRBJ1-2; unclear D gene. The CDR3 runs 13 residues. Per germline, CDR1 SGHRS and CDR2 YFSETQ. Trimming took off 0 bases at V and 0 bases at J, with 3 bases between the two ends.